The 21 T cell receptor beta chains below all came from one sample that was sequenced in a study of post-analysis software for immune sequencing data. Study-level findings and limits: TRBV5-6, TRBV5-1 and TRBV20-1 were among five TRBV segments more frequent in patients than controls.

Antigens of these TCRs are unknown. Each TCR beta cDNA library carried unique molecular identifiers. Each CDR3 protein is one row after TCRdb ran MiXCR on the PCR reads. The sample includes roughly 410,000 distinct CDR3 sequences, around a third seen only once; the top ten take 10% to 15%. The sequenced material came from blood. All receptors derive from a girl aged 5-17 years with multiple sclerosis.

V gene TRBV6-5 combines with J gene TRBJ1-5, with D perhaps TRBD1 (6 bases). The germline gives CDR1 MNHEY, CDR2 SVGAGI. The CDR3 totals 15 residues. Trimming cost V 0 bases and J 5 bases, with 11 bases left between them. For the CDR3, the DNA is TGTGCCAGCAGTTACTCCAGGGGAGGCGATCAGCCCCAGCATTTT. Translated, it gives CASSYSRGGDQPQHF.

This clonotype was seen a few times. The chain employs TRBV29-1 and TRBJ1-2; D is possibly TRBD1 (5 bases). The ends were cut back, 3 bases at V and 6 bases at J, with 14 bases in the middle. CDR3 size: 13 residues. Germline V gives CDR1 SQVTM, CDR2 ANQGSEA. This CDR3 is CSVDDGGIHGYTF. The CDR3 bases are TGCAGCGTTGATGACGGGGGGATCCATGGCTACACCTTC.

The rearrangement links TRBV20-1 to TRBJ2-3; TRBD2 matches at 7 bases. V shed 5 bases, J shed 3 bases, and the junction held 11 bases outside the gene matches. Germline CDR1 DFQATT, CDR2 SNEGSKA (reference sequence). There are 15 residues in the CDR3. The DNA for the CDR3 is TGCAGTGCTGGGAAGGGGCTAGCGGATACAGATACGCAGTATTTT. Its translation: CSAGKGLADTDTQYF.

V is TRBV5-1 and J is TRBJ2-3; the match to TRBD2 covers 7 bases. From germline, CDR1 is SGHRS and CDR2 YFSETQ. V gave up 2 bases and J gave up 1 base; unmatched junction bases: 4. The CDR3 totals 15 residues. The CDR3 here is CASSFRGDGTDTQYF. Written as DNA, the CDR3 is TGCGCCAGCAGCTTTCGGGGGGATGGCACAGATACGCAGTATTTT.

The genes are TRBV6-5 and TRBJ1-4, with 8 bases fitting TRBD1. V trimming: 0 bases; J trimming: 8 bases; junction bases outside the gene matches: 5. CDR3 length: 15 residues. The germline V gene encodes CDR1 MNHEY and CDR2 SVGAGI. This CDR3 reads CASSYSWTGTEKLFF. CDR3 bases: TGTGCCAGCAGTTACTCGTGGACAGGGACGGAAAAACTGTTTTTT.

This clonotype has ten or more counts. This sequence joins TRBV3-1 and TRBJ1-2; D is unresolved. Germline V CDR1 and CDR2: LGHDT, YNNKEL (reference sequence). Trimming left V 0 bases short and J 2 bases short, with 4 bases between. There are 13 residues in the CDR3. The CDR3 protein is CASSQEQNYGYTF. In nucleotides, the CDR3 is TGTGCCAGCAGCCAAGAACAGAACTATGGCTACACCTTC.

This clonotype was detected a few times. The chain joins TRBV6-5 to TRBJ2-1, with 13 bases identical to TRBD2. Germline V gene sequence: CDR1 MNHEY, CDR2 SVGAGI. The CDR3 is made up of 16 amino acids. Trimming cost V 6 bases and J 10 bases; bases outside gene matches: 12. For the CDR3, the DNA is TGTGCCAGCAGACCCCTTACTAGCGGGGGGGCCTTGGAGCAGTTCTTC. It encodes CASRPLTSGGALEQFF.

This clonotype was picked up a small number of times. The V call is TRBV6-5, the J call TRBJ1-6, with 8 bases aligning to TRBD1. The germline CDR1 and CDR2 sequences are MNHEY and SVGAGI. This CDR3 has 13 amino acids. The V gene end was trimmed by 9 bases and the J gene end by 15 bases; junction bases not matched to a gene: 13. The CDR3 bases are TGTGCCAGTGCCCCCTGGACAGGGTCTCTCCTCCACTTT. As protein: CASAPWTGSLLHF.

This clonotype was seen ten or more times. J is TRBJ1-1 and V is TRBV6-5; no definite D call. This CDR3 is built from 13 residues. From germline, CDR1 is MNHEY and CDR2 SVGAGI. Trimming removed 2 bases from V and 5 bases from J, with 9 bases in between. The DNA of the CDR3 is TGTGCCAGCAGTTACCGGTCAGAGACTGAAGCTTTCTTT. Encoded protein: CASSYRSETEAFF.

This clonotype was detected many times. CDR3 nucleotide sequence: TGTGCCAGCAGCTTAGCCGGGCTCCCCTCGGGAAGAACTGAAGCTTTCTTT. Translated: CASSLAGLPSGRTEAFF. The chain carries TRBV13 and TRBJ1-1; D call uncertain. This CDR3 spans 17 amino acids. The ends were cut back, 1 base at V and 5 bases at J, with 20 bases in the middle. The germline CDR1 and CDR2 sequences are PRHDT and FYEKMQ (reference sequence).

V usage is TRBV7-2 and J usage is TRBJ2-1; tentatively, D is TRBD2 (6 bases). Germline V gives CDR1 SGHTA, CDR2 FQGNSA. The CDR3 is 14 amino acids. Trimming removed 5 bases at V and 7 bases at J, with 15 bases between. The CDR3 DNA is TGTGCCAGCAGCCGGGAGCGGGTTAGAAATGAGCAGTTCTTC. Translating gives CASSRERVRNEQFF.

Details on this clonotype: This CDR3 is missing its conserved last phenylalanine or tryptophan, likely due to a read error. V is TRBV18 and J is TRBJ2-3; D gene uncertain. The CDR3 has 16 residues. Trimming removed 2 bases from V and 2 bases from J, with 14 bases in between. Germline-derived CDR1 and CDR2 are KGHSH and LQKENI. Here the CDR3 DNA reads TGTGCCAGCTCACCAACGAGGAGAGCCAACACAGATACGCAGTATTCT. Residues: CASSPTRRANTDTQYS.

The chain is built from TRBV20-1 and TRBJ1-6; D call uncertain. V was shortened by 5 bases and J by 5 bases, with 10 bases between the two germline ends. The CDR3 length is 13 residues. Looked up from germline, CDR1 is DFQATT and CDR2 is SNEGSKA (reference sequence). The CDR3 is CSAEGGNNSPLHF. CDR3 coding DNA: TGCAGTGCTGAAGGAGGCAATAATTCACCCCTCCACTTT.

The chain uses TRBV7-8 and TRBJ2-7; D is possibly TRBD2 (5 bases). Matching the DNA end better, TRBJ2-5 makes the J call doubtful. Germline V lookup: CDR1 SGHVS, CDR2 FQNEAQ. This CDR3 comprises 17 residues. The CDR3 sequence: CASSPTAPGIFRETQYF. Written as DNA, the CDR3 is TGTGCCAGCAGCCCCACTGCCCCCGGGATCTTTCGAGAGACCCAGTACTTC.

The V gene is TRBV10-3, the J gene TRBJ2-1; 7 bases map to TRBD2. Per the germline V gene, CDR1 is ENHRY and CDR2 is SYGVKD. The CDR3 has 14 residues. V shed 10 bases, J shed 10 bases, and the junction held 16 bases outside the gene matches. The CDR3 DNA reads as TGTGCCACCGGTCCGGCGGGGAGGGACGGCGAGCAGTTCTTC. This sequence encodes CATGPAGRDGEQFF.

The chain uses TRBV20-1 and TRBJ1-2; 7 positions match TRBD1. Trimming removed 7 bases from V and 1 base from J; junction bases left unmatched: 9. There are 14 residues in the CDR3. Germline CDR1 is DFQATT and CDR2 is SNEGSKA (reference sequence). CDR3 DNA sequence: TGCAGTGTTGACCGACAGGGAAATAACTATGGCTACACCTTC. Its protein product is CSVDRQGNNYGYTF.

This clonotype came up once. The J gene is TRBJ2-4, the V gene TRBV7-9; no definite D call. The last part of the DNA fits TRBJ2-7 better; the J call may be wrong. The CDR3 sequence is 13 residues long. Germline assignment: CDR1 SEHNR and CDR2 FQNEAQ (reference sequence). CDR3 nucleotide sequence: TGTGCCAGCAGCCCACCGACATTCTACGAGCAGTACTTC. It is translated as CASSPPTFYEQYF.

This clonotype was detected a few times. V usage is TRBV20-1 and J usage is TRBJ2-5; D might be TRBD2 (6 bases). Trimming removed 1 base at V and 2 bases at J, with 14 bases between. In germline, CDR1 is DFQATT, CDR2 SNEGSKA (reference sequence). This CDR3 is 15 amino acids long. CDR3 bases: TGCAGTGCTAGAGGTTTCGCGGGGTTACAAGAGACCCAGTACTTC. Encoded protein: CSARGFAGLQETQYF.

Worth noting for this clonotype: One end of the junction does not line up with germline, which may come from a read error. This CDR3 reads CGAKEGNPNQPQHF. CDR3 in DNA: TGCGGTGCTAAGGAAGGAAACCCCAATCAGCCCCAGCATTTT. V gene TRBV20-1 combines with J gene TRBJ1-5; D gene unclear. Germline V CDR1 and CDR2: DFQATT, SNEGSKA (reference sequence). The CDR3 loop spans 14 amino acids.

This chain uses TRBV13 with TRBJ1-6; D gene uncertain. Germline CDR1 PRHDT, CDR2 FYEKMQ (reference sequence). The CDR3 sequence is 16 residues long. Trimming shortened V by 6 bases and J by 6 bases, and 18 bases separated the two germline ends. The CDR3 DNA reads as TGTGCCAGCAGTTACGGCCGAGGAGGGAGTAATTCACCCCTCCACTTT. The encoded protein is CASSYGRGGSNSPLHF.

In DNA, the CDR3 is TGTGCCAGCAGCCAAGCACCGGGACAGGGGAACACTGAAGCTTTCTTT. Translating it yields CASSQAPGQGNTEAFF. The V gene is TRBV3-1, the J gene TRBJ1-1; 9 nucleotides align to TRBD1. The CDR3 is 16 amino acids. With 1 base clipped from V and 1 base from J, the junction kept 4 bases outside the gene matches. In germline, CDR1 is LGHDT, CDR2 YNNKEL (reference sequence).